This T cell receptor (beta chain) comes out of a study of OX40 agonist ivuxolimab in advanced cancers. The wider study: Partial responses were recorded for three patients, including one with hepatocellular carcinoma and two with cutaneous melanoma. Study-wide results and limits: Nonresponders, in some cases, also had low normalized T-cell clonal expansion.

Germline V lookup: CDR1 MDHEN, CDR2 SYDVKM. Trimming pared 6 bases from V and 4 bases from J, leaving 27 bases between. The CDR3 runs to 18 residues. Profiled with immunoSEQ multiplex PCR; TCRdb holds only in-frame clones, not every one. Found here are some 74,000 clones, 90% of them singletons; the top ten hold about 0.3%. Remarks on this clone: Antigen specificity is unknown.

Prior autoimmune disease or systemic immunosuppression barred patients. The clonotype comes from an adult with an advanced solid tumor such as melanoma, head and neck, liver or kidney cancer. The sample consisted of CD4+ or CD8+ T cells sorted from blood, taken in a trial of the OX40 agonist ivuxolimab. The chain recombines TRBV28 with TRBJ1-2; possibly TRBD1 for D (5 bases). The CDR3 reads CASSPPGRPGGGGYGYTF. The DNA for the CDR3 is TGTGCCAGCAGCCCCCCAGGACGACCGGGGGGGGGAGGCTATGGCTACACCTTC.